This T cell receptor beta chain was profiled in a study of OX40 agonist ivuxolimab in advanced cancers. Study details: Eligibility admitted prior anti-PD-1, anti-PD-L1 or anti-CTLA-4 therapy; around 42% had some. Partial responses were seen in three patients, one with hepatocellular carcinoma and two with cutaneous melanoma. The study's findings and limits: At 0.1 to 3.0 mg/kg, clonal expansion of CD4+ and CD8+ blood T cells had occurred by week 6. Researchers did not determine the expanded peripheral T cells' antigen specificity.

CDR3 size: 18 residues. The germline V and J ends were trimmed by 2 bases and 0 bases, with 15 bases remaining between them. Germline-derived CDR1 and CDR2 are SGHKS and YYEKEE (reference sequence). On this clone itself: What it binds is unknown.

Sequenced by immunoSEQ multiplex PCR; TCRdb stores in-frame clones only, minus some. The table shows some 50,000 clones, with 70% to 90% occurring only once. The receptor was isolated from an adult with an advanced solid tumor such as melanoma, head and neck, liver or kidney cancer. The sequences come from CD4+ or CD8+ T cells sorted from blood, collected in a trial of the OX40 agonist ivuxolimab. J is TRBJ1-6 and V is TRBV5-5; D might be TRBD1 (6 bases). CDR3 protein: CASSFGQSLPSYNSPLHF. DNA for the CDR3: TGTGCCAGCAGCTTTGGACAGAGCCTACCCTCCTATAATTCACCCCTCCACTTT.